Following are 10 T cell receptor beta chains from one sample sequenced in a study of blood T cell repertoires in COVID-19. Libraries were prepared by immunoSEQ multiplex PCR; TCRdb keeps only in-frame clonotypes and omits some of them. Here the sample spans about 34,000 clones, roughly 93% being singletons. Sequencing was done on a sample of peripheral blood. The receptor set was obtained from a human donor in a cohort sampled during active COVID-19.

V gene TRBV30 combines with J gene TRBJ2-7; 8 bases match TRBD1. J lost 6 bases, V lost 4 bases, and 8 bases had no gene match. CDR3 length: 13 amino acids. In germline, CDR1 is GTSNPN, CDR2 SVGIG (reference sequence). The CDR3 DNA is TGTGCCTGGACCGAAATTACAGGGGGCGAGCAGTACTTC. This gives the protein CAWTEITGGEQYF.

The genes are TRBV5-5 and TRBJ1-1; the D is unclear. The germline CDR1 and CDR2 sequences are SGHKS and YYEKEE (reference sequence). This CDR3 is 14 amino acids long. V was shortened by 1 base and J by 1 base, with 8 bases between the two germline ends. CDR3 amino acids: CASSLLSGNTEAFF. The CDR3 DNA follows: TGTGCCAGCAGCTTGTTATCGGGGAACACTGAAGCTTTCTTT. Based on the CDR3 plus reference TRBV5-5 and TRBJ1-1, the full variable domain is DAGVTQSPTHLIKTRGQQVTLRCSPISGHKSVSWYQQVLGQGPQFIFQYYEKEERGRGNFPDRFSARQFPNYSSELNVNALLLGDSALYLCASSLLSGNTEAFFGQGTRLTVV.

The rearrangement uses TRBV5-1 and TRBJ2-3; TRBD2 matches 13 bases. Trimming at V came to 5 bases and at J to 4 bases, leaving 7 bases not matched to a gene. The CDR3 extends over 16 amino acids. CDR1 is SGHRS and CDR2 is YFSETQ in the germline V gene. The CDR3: CASRKTSGGASDTQYF. The CDR3 DNA is TGCGCCAGCAGAAAAACTAGCGGGGGGGCCTCAGATACGCAGTATTTT.

The genes are TRBV20-1 and TRBJ1-2, with no clear D. The germline V and J ends were trimmed by 2 bases and 6 bases, with 7 bases remaining between them. The CDR3 is 11 amino acids. Germline V gene sequence: CDR1 DFQATT, CDR2 SNEGSKA (reference sequence). DNA for the CDR3: TGCAGTGCTAGACGACTCGATGGCTACACCTTC. Encoded protein: CSARRLDGYTF.

V gene TRBV5-4 combines with J gene TRBJ1-4, with 7 positions matching TRBD1. Germline V lookup: CDR1 SGHNT, CDR2 YYREEE (reference sequence). Unmatched junction bases numbered 7, after V lost 0 bases and J lost 8 bases. The CDR3 consists of 15 residues. CDR3 residues: CASSLEGARGEKLFF. In DNA, the CDR3 is TGTGCCAGCAGCTTGGAAGGGGCCAGGGGGGAAAAACTGTTTTTT.

The chain links TRBV7-9 to TRBJ2-5; weak D call: TRBD1 (6 bases). The germline V gene encodes CDR1 SEHNR and CDR2 FQNEAQ (reference sequence). Between the trimmed V and J ends, which lost 6 bases and 1 base, there was a span of 12 bases. The CDR3 length is 14 residues. CDR3 amino acids: CASSLLQGQETQYF. The CDR3 coding sequence is TGTGCCAGCAGTTTGCTACAGGGCCAAGAGACCCAGTACTTC. Variable domain in full (rest from reference TRBV7-9 and TRBJ2-5): DTGVSQNPRHKITKRGQNVTFRCDPISEHNRLYWYRQTLGQGPEFLTYFQNEAQLEKSRLLSDRFSAERPKGSFSTLEIQRTEQGDSAMYLCASSLLQGQETQYFGPGTRLLVL.

The genes are TRBV27 and TRBJ2-7; 9 nucleotides align to TRBD2. The CDR3 length is 14 residues. Germline CDR1 reads MNHEY; CDR2 reads SMNVEV (reference sequence). The V gene end was trimmed by 3 bases and the J gene end by 3 bases; junction bases not matched to a gene: 3. The CDR3 loop is CASSFASGDYEQYF. The DNA of the CDR3 is TGTGCCAGCAGTTTCGCTAGCGGGGACTACGAGCAGTACTTC.

CDR3 DNA: TGTGCCAGCAGCGTAGGACAGGGGTCCACTGAAGCTTTCTTT. It is translated as CASSVGQGSTEAFF. The chain couples TRBV5-4 to TRBJ1-1; TRBD1 matches at 9 bases. The CDR3 is 14 amino acids. V was pared by 4 bases and J by 4 bases, with 5 bases of the junction left unmatched. Germline V gene sequence: CDR1 SGHNT, CDR2 YYREEE (reference sequence).

This chain connects TRBV29-1 to TRBJ2-2; D possibly corresponds to TRBD2 (6 bases). CDR3 length: 13 amino acids. Trimming shortened V by 7 bases and J by 7 bases, and 16 bases separated the two germline ends. The germline V gene has CDR1 SQVTM and CDR2 ANQGSEA. This CDR3 is CSARDSAYGELFF. The CDR3 nucleotides are TGCAGCGCCCGGGACTCGGCCTACGGGGAGCTGTTTTTT.

This clone came up once. This chain connects TRBV10-3 to TRBJ2-5; a possible D gene is TRBD2 (8 bases). Germline V gene lookup returns CDR1 ENHRY and CDR2 SYGVKD. This CDR3 comprises 15 residues. The V and J ends lost 3 bases and 5 bases respectively, with 16 bases between them. Here the CDR3 DNA reads TGTGCCATCAGTGACCTAGGGGGCGGGAGGGAGACCCAGTACTTC. Residues: CAISDLGGGRETQYF.